Presented here are 16 T cell receptor beta chains from one specimen sequenced in a study of blood T cell repertoires in COVID-19. The table came from immunoSEQ multiplex PCR; TCRdb's copy has only in-frame clones and leaves some out. Of 350,000 or so clones in the sample, 92% were seen once. The specimen sequenced was PBMCs or T cells enriched from blood (not recorded which). These receptors all stem from a woman in her thirties who had recovered from COVID-19.

This chain links TRBV27 with TRBJ1-5, with 7 positions matching TRBD1. The J segment lost 2 bases and the V segment lost 5 bases, leaving 6 bases of the junction unmatched. The CDR3 runs 15 residues. Germline-derived CDR1 and CDR2 are MNHEY and SMNVEV (reference sequence). The CDR3 bases are TGTGCCAGCAGTGACCGACAGGGTGGCAATCAGCCCCAGCATTTT. It codes for CASSDRQGGNQPQHF.

V is TRBV28 and J is TRBJ2-7; no firm D call. CDR1 is MDHEN and CDR2 is SYDVKM in the germline V gene. V lost 5 bases to trimming and J lost 4 bases, with 6 bases between them. The CDR3 extends over 11 amino acids. DNA of the CDR3: TGTGCCAGCAGTCCCGGGTACGAGCAGTACTTC. This codes for CASSPGYEQYF.

This clone was recorded only once. The V gene is TRBV7-3, the J gene TRBJ2-5; 16 nucleotides match TRBD2. The CDR3 has 16 residues. Germline CDR1 is SGHTA and CDR2 is FQGTGA. With 5 bases clipped from V and 5 bases from J, the junction kept 5 bases outside the gene matches. The CDR3 loop is CASSPGTSGRGETQYF. In DNA form, the CDR3 reads TGTGCCAGCAGCCCAGGGACTAGCGGGAGGGGGGAGACCCAGTACTTC.

The chain joins TRBV28 to TRBJ1-2, with D uncertain. Germline CDR1 and CDR2: MDHEN and SYDVKM. The CDR3 spans 14 residues. V shed 1 base and J shed 3 bases, with 9 bases lying between them. The CDR3: CASSLLRGDYGYTF. The CDR3 DNA is TGTGCCAGCAGTTTATTACGGGGTGACTATGGCTACACCTTC.

Comments on this clone: This CDR3 is also generated by other DNA sequences in the sample. The genes are TRBV5-4 and TRBJ1-2; no clear D. The CDR3 contains 13 residues. Germline loops: CDR1 SGHNT, CDR2 YYREEE (reference sequence). V lost 0 bases, J lost 2 bases, and 5 bases lay in between. The CDR3 bases are TGTGCCAGCAGCTTGGACAGCAACTATGGCTACACCTTC. This encodes CASSLDSNYGYTF.

The CDR3 spells CASAGQDRGYTEAFF. In DNA form, the CDR3 reads TGTGCCAGCGCGGGACAGGACAGGGGTTACACTGAAGCTTTCTTT. J is TRBJ1-1 and V is TRBV28, with TRBD1 matching over 9 bases. The V gene's germline CDR1 is MDHEN and CDR2 SYDVKM. V was pared by 8 bases and J by 3 bases, with 10 bases of the junction left unmatched. This CDR3 has 15 residues. The variable domain in full, with the rest retrieved from reference TRBV28 and TRBJ1-1, is DVKVTQSSRYLVKRTGEKVFLECVQDMDHENMFWYRQDPGLGLRLIYFSYDVKMKEKGDIPEGYSVSREKKERFSLILESASTNQTSMYLCASAGQDRGYTEAFFGQGTRLTVV.

CDR3 in DNA: TGTGCCAGCAGTTTAGGGCTATACGAGCAGTACTTC. Translating it yields CASSLGLYEQYF. This rearrangement joins TRBV28 to TRBJ2-7; no clear D. The CDR3 is 12 amino acids. Germline-derived CDR1 and CDR2 are MDHEN and SYDVKM. Trimming cost V 2 bases and J 4 bases, with 6 bases left between them.

This clone was detected a few times. The rearrangement joins TRBV7-9 to TRBJ2-7, with TRBD1 matching 7 bases. V was pared by 5 bases and J by 2 bases, with 18 bases of the junction left unmatched. This CDR3 is 18 amino acids long. The germline V gene has CDR1 SEHNR and CDR2 FQNEAQ (reference sequence). The CDR3 DNA sequence: TGTGCCAGCAGCACCCACAGGGGACCCAGCAGAGTACCCTACGAGCAGTACTTC. Its translation: CASSTHRGPSRVPYEQYF.

J is TRBJ2-3 and V is TRBV19; 10 bases line up with TRBD1. Germline V gene sequence: CDR1 LNHDA, CDR2 SQIVND (reference sequence). Losses at the gene ends were 1 base for V and 3 bases for J; bases not matched to a gene: 4. This CDR3 comprises 16 residues. The CDR3 DNA follows: TGTGCCAGTAGTATAGGGACAGGGGGATGGACAGATACGCAGTATTTT. It codes for CASSIGTGGWTDTQYF.

The chain carries TRBV7-6 and TRBJ2-5; D is ambiguous. The V end was cut by 5 bases, the J end by 4 bases, with 17 bases between. Germline V lookup: CDR1 SGHVS, CDR2 FNYEAQ. The CDR3 spans 15 residues. The chain's CDR3 is CASSKLLASRETQYF. CDR3 coding DNA: TGTGCCAGCAGCAAACTCCTCGCTTCGAGAGAGACCCAGTACTTC.

The count of this clone is one. The V call is TRBV6-5, the J call TRBJ2-7, with 10 bases lining up with TRBD1. Germline V lookup: CDR1 MNHEY, CDR2 SVGAGI. The CDR3 covers 12 residues. After removal of 6 bases from V and 6 bases from J, the junction contained 2 bases not matched to a gene. The CDR3 DNA reads as TGTGCCAGCAGGGGGACAGGGGTCGAGCAGTACTTC. This sequence encodes CASRGTGVEQYF.

This clone was seen only a few times. CDR3 coding DNA: TGTGCCAGCAGTACTTACCCTTTAGCGGGTAGCTCCTACGAGCAGTACTTC. Translating it yields CASSTYPLAGSSYEQYF. The chain employs TRBV28 and TRBJ2-7; 7 nucleotides agree with TRBD2. From germline, CDR1 is MDHEN and CDR2 SYDVKM. This CDR3 contains 17 residues. Trimming cost V 5 bases and J 0 bases; bases outside gene matches: 13.

This rearrangement joins TRBV5-1 to TRBJ2-1; the match to TRBD2 covers 12 bases. The junction had 10 bases not matched to a gene; V was cut back by 4 bases and J by 2 bases. CDR1 is SGHRS and CDR2 is YFSETQ in the germline V gene. CDR3 length: 18 amino acids. The CDR3 nucleotides read TGCGCCAGCAGCACACCTAGCGGGAGGGAAACTGCCTACAATGAGCAGTTCTTC. This gives the protein CASSTPSGRETAYNEQFF.

V usage is TRBV7-2 and J usage is TRBJ2-4, with 9 bases matching TRBD2. Germline V gene sequence: CDR1 SGHTA, CDR2 FQGNSA. The CDR3 is made up of 19 amino acids. The V segment lost 6 bases and the J segment 1 base; nucleotides outside the gene matches: 16. CDR3 DNA: TGTGCCAGCAGGCAGATTAGCGGGAGTATAGGAGGGGCCAAAAACATTCAGTACTTC. Amino acids: CASRQISGSIGGAKNIQYF.

The chain is built from TRBV11-3 and TRBJ2-1; 9 bases map to TRBD1. Trimming removed 2 bases from V and 4 bases from J; junction bases left unmatched: 6. Per the germline V gene, CDR1 is SGHNT and CDR2 is YENEEA. CDR3 length: 16 residues. CDR3 sequence: CASSLFAGQGYNEQFF. The CDR3 DNA reads TGTGCCAGCAGCTTATTTGCGGGACAGGGATACAATGAGCAGTTCTTC.

The V call is TRBV4-3, the J call TRBJ2-1, with TRBD2 as a possible D gene (5 bases). The V end lost 1 base, the J end lost 9 bases, and 16 bases lay between the germline ends. Germline CDR1 reads LGHNA; CDR2 reads YSLEER. The CDR3 length is 15 residues. The CDR3 nucleotides are TGCGCCAGCAGCCAAGGAGCCTATCAGGCGGGTGAGCAGTTCTTC. Its protein is CASSQGAYQAGEQFF.